This TCR beta chain was found in a study of shared clonotypes between healthy human individuals. Some clones are missing from TCRdb's copy, which holds only in-frame ones; the method was immunoSEQ multiplex PCR. Of about 700,000 clones listed, about 74% are singletons. Trimming removed 2 bases from V and 3 bases from J, with 2 bases in between. Per germline, CDR1 SGHRS and CDR2 YFSETQ. The CDR3 runs 12 residues. The table lists this clone with a count of one. The receptor's source is a woman aged 25 to 39 in good health. The V gene is TRBV5-1, the J gene TRBJ2-2; D not resolved. The sequenced material came from memory CD4+ T cells sorted from blood. Subset of the sample: CD45RA-negative fraction. The CDR3 protein is CASSLHTGELFF. In DNA, the CDR3 is TGCGCCAGCAGCTTACACACCGGGGAGCTGTTTTTT.